This TCR beta chain is from a study of PD-1 blockade in classical Hodgkin lymphoma. All patients experienced relapse after autologous stem cell transplantation, and brentuximab vedotin exposure was variable. In this sample, this clone turned up a few times. TCRdb's table, derived via immunoSEQ multiplex PCR, lists solely in-frame clones and lacks some. The sample records some 43,000 clones, around 83% being singletons. The specimen was peripheral blood mononuclear cells (PBMCs), collected before the second cycle of nivolumab. The receptor's source is a human donor with classical Hodgkin lymphoma.

The CDR3 DNA reads as TGTGCCAGCAGTGACGGTACAGGGAACTATGGCTACACCTTC. Protein sequence: CASSDGTGNYGYTF. The gene calls are TRBV6-4 and TRBJ1-2; possibly TRBD1 for D (6 bases). V lost 2 bases and J 2 bases, leaving 9 bases between the germline ends. This CDR3 contains 14 residues. The germline V gene encodes CDR1 MRHNA and CDR2 SNTAGT.